This T cell receptor (beta chain) was obtained from a study of T cell responses to AZD1222 COVID-19 vaccine. About this clone itself: Its cognate antigen is unknown.

General study findings and limits: Distributed over spike, vaccine-associated CD4 TCRs predominated at 160-218 and 743-854. Clonal diversity may have been underestimated in mostly white British donors. Reports say nearly half of spike-specific TCRs go after unmutated variant regions. Baseline testing showed seropositivity in only a handful of AZD1222 recipients.

This CDR3 contains 19 residues. Data came from immunoSEQ multiplex PCR; TCRdb stores just in-frame clones and leaves some out. The sample records roughly 130,000 clones, 88% being singletons. The source was peripheral blood, collected on day 0 of AZD1222 vaccination. The chain combines TRBV21-1 with TRBJ1-6; the D call of TRBD1 is as the table states it, not checked on the DNA. TRBV21-1 is recorded as a pseudogene. This clonotype originated in an adult in good health. The CDR3 bases are TGTGCCAGCAGCAAGTGGAAAGGGCAGGGAAGCTCCTATAATTCACCCCTCCACTTT. This gives the protein CASSKWKGQGSSYNSPLHF.